Listed below are T cell receptor beta chains from one sample, sequenced in a study of technical replicates of blood from several donors. Data came from immunoSEQ multiplex PCR; TCRdb stores just in-frame clones and leaves some out. This sample carries 65,000 to 85,000 clones, just over 90% of them seen once, and the ten largest clones take 0.25% to 0.35%. Input material: T cells isolated from PBMCs. The receptor source for this set is a human donor in good health. Both conserved end residues are part of each CDR3. The order of the fields is V gene, J gene, D gene, clone size, CDR3 DNA, CDR3 protein. The D gene is left open where the match is weak. Only part of the rows carry a size: once, few, many, or a class if the clone is expanded.

TRBV15,TRBJ1-1,.,.,TGTGCCACCAGCAGAGTTAGCCTGAACACTGAAGCTTTCTTT,CATSRVSLNTEAFF
TRBV27,TRBJ1-6,.,.,TGTGCCAGCAGTATCAGGGAAGCGGGGAATTCACCCCTCCACTTT,CASSIREAGNSPLHF
TRBV5-1,TRBJ2-6,.,.,TGCGCCAGCAGCTCACAGAGCTCTGGGGCCAACGTCCTGACTTTC,CASSSQSSGANVLTF
TRBV7-7,TRBJ2-1,TRBD2,.,TGTGCCAGCAGCATTGGGACTAGCGGGAGCAATGAGCAGTTCTTC,CASSIGTSGSNEQFF
TRBV6-6,TRBJ1-5,.,.,TGTGCCAGCAGGCTCTCAGGGGATAGTCAGCCCCAGCATTTT,CASRLSGDSQPQHF
TRBV2,TRBJ2-7,TRBD2,.,TGTGCCAGCAATCCTACTAGCGGGGGGACCTACGAGCAGTACTTC,CASNPTSGGTYEQYF
TRBV18,TRBJ2-7,TRBD1,.,TGTGCCAGCTCACCACCCCCGGGGACAGAAGACGAGCAGTACTTC,CASSPPPGTEDEQYF
TRBV4-1,TRBJ2-2,TRBD2,.,TGCGCCAGCAGCAACGGACTAGCGGGAGGGACCGGGGAGCTGTTTTTT,CASSNGLAGGTGELFF
TRBV28,TRBJ1-5,TRBD1,once,TGTGCCAGCACCCGCGACGTTGGCAGGGGGCTTGTTAATCAGCCCCAGCATTTT,CASTRDVGRGLVNQPQHF
TRBV19,TRBJ2-6,.,.,TGTGCCAGTAGTACCCAAGGGGGTAGCTCTGGGGCCAACGTCCTGACTTTC,CASSTQGGSSGANVLTF
TRBV21-1,TRBJ1-2,.,.,TGTGCCAGCAGCAGCCCGGGTCCCGCTAACTATGGCTACACCTTC,CASSSPGPANYGYTF
TRBV19,TRBJ2-7,TRBD1,.,TGTGCCAGTAGTATCAGACAGGGGCCGGTCTACGAGCAGTACTTC,CASSIRQGPVYEQYF
TRBV11-2,TRBJ2-3,TRBD2,.,TGTGCCAGCAGCTTAGATCTAGCGGTCACAGATACGCAGTATTTT,CASSLDLAVTDTQYF
TRBV5-1,TRBJ1-1,TRBD1,.,TGCGCCAGCAGCCTAGGGGACAGGGGAGTGGGTGCTGAAGCTTTCTTT,CASSLGDRGVGAEAFF
TRBV19,TRBJ2-5,TRBD1,.,TGTGCCAGTAGGCGACAGGGGGAAGAGACCCAGTACTTC,CASRRQGEETQYF
TRBV5-4,TRBJ1-1,TRBD1,.,TGTGCCAGCAGCTTGTACGCGACAGGGGGAGTGGGAGCTTTCTTT,CASSLYATGGVGAFF
TRBV29-1,TRBJ2-7,TRBD1,.,TGCAGCGTTGCCGGGACAGGGGACTCCTACGAGCAGTACTTC,CSVAGTGDSYEQYF
TRBV14,TRBJ2-3,TRBD2,.,TGTGCCAGCAGCCAATTAGATAGCGGGAAGTCTCGGGGGATGCAGTATTTT,CASSQLDSGKSRGMQYF
TRBV7-6,TRBJ2-3,.,.,TGTGCCAGCAGACTTTCCCTTTTGGATACGCAGTATTTT,CASRLSLLDTQYF
TRBV6-6,TRBJ2-7,TRBD1,few,TGTGCCAGCAGGATAGGACAGGGGCAATACGAGCAGTACTTC,CASRIGQGQYEQYF
TRBV14,TRBJ1-3,TRBD1,.,TGTGCCAGCAGCCACCCCGGTTCAGGGGGCCTCTCCTCTGGAAACACCATATATTTT,CASSHPGSGGLSSGNTIYF
TRBV5-5,TRBJ1-1,.,few,TGTGCCAGCAGCTTGGGACAACTCACTGAAGCTTTCTTT,CASSLGQLTEAFF
TRBV5-4,TRBJ1-1,TRBD1,.,TGTGCCAGCAGCTTCGACAGGGGATGGACAACTGAAGCTTTCTTT,CASSFDRGWTTEAFF
TRBV4-1,TRBJ1-1,.,.,TGCGCCAGCAGCCTACGGGGGGAAGTTGAAGCTTTCTTT,CASSLRGEVEAFF
TRBV9,TRBJ1-1,.,few,TGTGCCAGCAGCGTGAGGAACACTGAAGCTTTCTTT,CASSVRNTEAFF
TRBV7-9,TRBJ2-7,.,.,TGTGCCAGCACCTTGGGCGCTAACTACGAGCAGTACTTC,CASTLGANYEQYF
TRBV28,TRBJ2-7,.,.,TGTGCCAGCAGCCAACGGTACGAGCAGTACTTC,CASSQRYEQYF
TRBV5-1,TRBJ2-2,.,.,TGCGCCAGCAGCTTATCGTCCCTGTACACCGGGGAGCTGTTTTTT,CASSLSSLYTGELFF
TRBV5-1,TRBJ2-5,TRBD1,.,TGCGCCAGTAGACAGGGACCTCGGGAGACCCAGTACTTC,CASRQGPRETQYF
TRBV7-2,TRBJ2-5,TRBD2,.,TGTGCCAGCAGCTTCGACCTAGCGGGAGTTTGGGAGACCCAGTACTTC,CASSFDLAGVWETQYF
TRBV5-1,TRBJ1-2,TRBD1,.,TGCGCCAGCAGCCCAGGACAGGCTCCCTACTATGGCTACACCTTC,CASSPGQAPYYGYTF
TRBV6-1,TRBJ2-1,.,.,TGTGCCAGCAGTGAAGGGGGGGACTGGCAGTTCTTC,CASSEGGDWQFF